This T cell receptor beta chain emerged from a study of blood T cell repertoires in COVID-19. Study information: The United States, Italy and Spain provided the acute and convalescent COVID-19 samples. PBMCs, B-cell-depleted T cells, or T cells were the source of the cDNA or gDNA that made up the material.

The CDR3 runs 13 residues. V shed 4 bases and J shed 4 bases, with 10 bases lying between them. Per the germline V gene, CDR1 is SNHLY and CDR2 is FYNNEI. Methods used by the authors: How many nucleated cells were present was estimated from reference gene primer amplification. TCRdb's table, derived via immunoSEQ multiplex PCR, lists solely in-frame clones and lacks some. Clonal size and the V and J genes are those of that table, whereas D and trimming came from the DNA. The sample consists of over 120,000 clones, 80% to 85% of them appearing once. This sequence was found in a woman aged 55-75 years with acute or convalescent COVID-19. Sequenced material: peripheral blood. V and J are TRBV2 and TRBJ1-1; no reliable D call. As DNA, the CDR3 is TGTGCCAGCAGTGCCGAGGTGGGCACTGAAGCTTTCTTT. Translating gives CASSAEVGTEAFF. Based on the CDR3 plus reference TRBV2 and TRBJ1-1, the full variable domain is EPEVTQTPSHQVTQMGQEVILRCVPISNHLYFYWYRQILGQKVEFLVSFYNNEISEKSEIFDDQFSVERPDGSNFTLKIRSTKLEDSAMYFCASSAEVGTEAFFGQGTRLTVV.